This TCR beta chain was recovered during a study of T cell responses to AZD1222 COVID-19 vaccine. Background on the study: Second-dose schedules of about 4 or about 12 weeks were combined.

Study findings and constraints: Repertoires were obtained solely post-peak T cell response. Increased Spike-specific TCR breadth and depth were observed after two AZD1222 doses. At baseline, just a handful of AZD1222 recipients tested seropositive.

A word on this clone: Its antigen is unidentified.

Data came from immunoSEQ multiplex PCR; TCRdb stores just in-frame clones and leaves some out. Of about 120,000 clones in the sample, about 90% were seen once. Trimming left V 5 bases short and J 2 bases short, with 15 bases between. CDR3 size: 15 residues. The germline gives CDR1 SEHNR, CDR2 FQNEAQ (reference sequence). The sequence was collected from an adult in good health. The chain recombines TRBV7-9 with TRBJ1-2; D is unresolved. This specimen was peripheral blood, taken on day 0 of AZD1222 vaccination. DNA for the CDR3: TGTGCCAGCAGCCCTATGGACGGACGCAACTATGGCTACACCTTC. Translation gives CASSPMDGRNYGYTF.